A single sample is the source of the 28 T cell receptor beta chains below, sequenced in a study of blood T cells in healthy people across ages. The second PCR ran about 6 to 12 cycles with a sample-barcoded 5' primer and J-beta primers. TCRdb reprocessed the 5' RACE reads with MiXCR, giving one entry per CDR3 protein. The sample contains 600,000 or so distinct CDR3 sequences, over 20% of which appear only once. The sample comprised blood. The receptors originated from a man in his 70s in good health.

This clonotype occurred a few times. This sequence joins TRBV19 and TRBJ2-1; 7 bases fit TRBD1. The V and J ends lost 5 bases and 8 bases, in that order; junction bases with no gene match: 9. The CDR3 contains 14 residues. CDR1 is LNHDA, CDR2 SQIVND, per germline (reference sequence). CDR3 nucleotides: TGTGCCAGTAGTCGCCGAGAACAGGGGTATGAGCAGTTCTTC. Translated, it gives CASSRREQGYEQFF.

In its sample, this clonotype was seen a few times. The junction differs from germline at one of its ends, possibly a read error. This chain joins TRBV7-9 and TRBJ2-3; D might be TRBD2 (6 bases). Germline values: CDR1 SEHNR, CDR2 FQNEAQ (reference sequence). The CDR3 consists of 13 residues. As DNA, the CDR3 is TGTGCCAGCAGCTTATCGGGGACTCCAGAAAATTTTTTT. It is translated as CASSLSGTPENFF.

This clonotype was recorded a few times. V usage is TRBV7-2 and J usage is TRBJ2-1, with D possibly matching TRBD2 (7 bases). Germline values: CDR1 SGHTA, CDR2 FQGNSA. This CDR3 is 16 amino acids long. The V gene lost 7 bases and the J gene lost 3 bases, with 19 bases spanning the gap. As DNA, the CDR3 is TGTGCCAGCAACCTCCAGGGGTCTAGCGGCTACAATGAGCAGTTCTTC. It is translated as CASNLQGSSGYNEQFF.

This chain links TRBV7-9 with TRBJ2-7; perhaps TRBD2 as D (6 bases). Germline lookup yields CDR1 SEHNR and CDR2 FQNEAQ (reference sequence). This CDR3 spans 14 amino acids. With 5 bases removed from V and 6 bases from J, the gap between germline ends came to 17 bases. In DNA, the CDR3 is TGTGCCAGCAGCGAGGCGGGGAGTGTGGGCGAGCAGTACTTC. Amino acid sequence: CASSEAGSVGEQYF.

The chain recombines TRBV6-5 with TRBJ2-5, with TRBD1 matching over 10 bases. The J call could be wrong; TRBJ2-7 is a better fit for the DNA end. Germline V CDR1 and CDR2: MNHEY, SVGAGI. The CDR3 totals 18 residues. The CDR3 DNA reads TGTGCCAGCAGTTACGGCACGGGACAGGGGAGGCTTAGGAACGAGCAGTACTTC. This encodes CASSYGTGQGRLRNEQYF.

This clonotype occurred many times. V gene TRBV6-1 combines with J gene TRBJ2-7; 10 positions match TRBD2. This CDR3 comprises 15 residues. The J segment lost 2 bases and the V segment lost 6 bases, leaving 7 bases of the junction unmatched. CDR1 and CDR2 (germline): MNHNS, SASEGT. The CDR3 protein is CASSGRLAGTYEQYF. The DNA for the CDR3 is TGTGCCAGCAGCGGTCGACTAGCGGGTACCTACGAGCAGTACTTC.

V usage is TRBV6-1 and J usage is TRBJ1-5; no reliable D call. CDR1 and CDR2 from the germline V gene are MNHNS and SASEGT. The length of the CDR3 is 11 residues. V shed 1 base and J shed 11 bases, with 6 bases lying between them. The CDR3 DNA reads as TGTGCCAGCAGTGAAGAACTAACCCAGCATTTT. It specifies CASSEELTQHF.

The J gene is TRBJ2-1, the V gene TRBV10-3; the D is unclear. The CDR3 is made up of 13 amino acids. In germline, CDR1 is ENHRY, CDR2 SYGVKD. V dropped 3 bases and J dropped 5 bases, with 8 bases sitting between them. Here the CDR3 reads CAISELPNNEQFF. CDR3 bases: TGTGCCATCAGTGAATTACCAAACAATGAGCAGTTCTTC.

The rearrangement uses TRBV29-1 and TRBJ2-3; 9 bases match TRBD1. This CDR3 has 14 amino acids. Germline V lookup: CDR1 SQVTM, CDR2 ANQGSEA. After removal of 6 bases from V and 2 bases from J, the junction contained 6 bases not matched to a gene. CDR3: CSVAQGAVTDTQYF. The CDR3, as DNA: TGCAGCGTAGCACAGGGGGCTGTCACAGATACGCAGTATTTT.

At least ten counts were recorded for this clonotype. V gene TRBV5-1 combines with J gene TRBJ2-4, with 7 bases that match TRBD2. Germline V gene lookup returns CDR1 SGHRS and CDR2 YFSETQ. CDR3 length: 16 amino acids. Trimming at V came to 0 bases and at J to 0 bases, leaving 3 bases not matched to a gene. CDR3 loop: CASSLGAGLAKNIQYF. CDR3 coding DNA: TGCGCCAGCAGCTTGGGAGCGGGGCTAGCCAAAAACATTCAGTACTTC.

Comments on this clonotype: At one end the junction does not follow the germline gene, possibly because of a read error. The chain employs TRBV9 and TRBJ2-5, with TRBD2 identical over 10 bases. The germline V gene has CDR1 SGDLS and CDR2 YYNGEE. This CDR3 is 16 amino acids long. The CDR3 sequence is CASSGGTSASYNERFF. CDR3 coding DNA: TGTGCCAGCAGCGGAGGGACTAGCGCGTCCTACAATGAGCGGTTCTTC.

The V gene is TRBV2, the J gene TRBJ1-4; 7 bases are shared with TRBD1. With V trimmed by 8 bases and J by 0 bases, 9 bases remained unmatched. CDR3 length equals 16 residues. Germline V gene sequence: CDR1 SNHLY, CDR2 FYNNEI. CDR3 loop: CASAAGGRATNEKLFF. The CDR3 DNA is TGTGCCAGCGCCGCAGGGGGTAGAGCAACTAATGAAAAACTGTTTTTT.

This clonotype was observed a handful of times. This chain joins TRBV18 and TRBJ2-1; unclear D gene. The V end was cut by 3 bases, the J end by 12 bases, with 12 bases between. The CDR3 has 12 residues. CDR1 and CDR2 from the germline V gene are KGHSH and LQKENI. The DNA for the CDR3 is TGTGCCAGCTCACCCGCGACCGCCAGGCAGTTCTTC. Encoded protein: CASSPATARQFF.

Only a few counts were recorded for this clonotype. The chain uses TRBV27 and TRBJ1-4; TRBD1 agrees at 7 bases. The CDR3 covers 15 residues. Germline trimming cut 5 bases from V and 1 base from J; bases unmatched to any gene: 4. Germline V lookup: CDR1 MNHEY, CDR2 SMNVEV (reference sequence). CDR3: CASSPRGLTNEKLFF. In DNA, the CDR3 is TGTGCCAGCAGTCCCAGGGGGTTAACTAATGAAAAACTGTTTTTT. Based on the CDR3 plus reference TRBV27 and TRBJ1-4, the full variable domain is EAQVTQNPRYLITVTGKKLTVTCSQNMNHEYMSWYRQDPGLGLRQIYYSMNVEVTDKGDVPEGYKVSRKEKRNFPLILESPSPNQTSLYFCASSPRGLTNEKLFFGSGTQLSVL.

This clonotype was detected only a few times. The rearrangement joins TRBV10-3 to TRBJ2-3, with 8 bases that match TRBD1. CDR3 length: 15 residues. Germline V gene sequence: CDR1 ENHRY, CDR2 SYGVKD. The ends lost 5 bases at V and 4 bases at J; junction bases unmatched: 8. CDR3 in amino acids: CAISKPGQAADTQYF. The CDR3 DNA follows: TGTGCCATCAGTAAGCCGGGACAGGCCGCAGATACGCAGTATTTT.

This clonotype was detected a few times. The chain joins TRBV12-3 or TRBV12-4 to TRBJ2-7; D is possibly TRBD2 (5 bases). The CDR3 loop spans 16 amino acids. Trimming shortened V by 7 bases and J by 6 bases, and 25 bases separated the two germline ends. CDR3 protein: CASTRTHSAGSLEQYF. The CDR3 DNA reads as TGTGCCAGCACCAGGACTCATTCGGCTGGCTCACTCGAGCAGTACTTC.

A few counts support this clonotype. The J gene is TRBJ2-7, the V gene TRBV20-1; 9 bases line up with TRBD2. V lost 5 bases, J lost 6 bases, and 11 bases stayed unmatched. The germline V gene encodes CDR1 DFQATT and CDR2 SNEGSKA (reference sequence). The CDR3 totals 14 residues. The CDR3 loop is CSAPGLARTLEQYF. In DNA form, the CDR3 reads TGCAGTGCTCCAGGACTAGCGAGAACCCTCGAGCAGTACTTC.

This clonotype was picked up many times. A much larger clone differs by one base, so this may be a read error. The genes are TRBV5-1 and TRBJ2-7; D remains ambiguous. CDR3 length: 13 residues. Trimming removed 0 bases at V and 2 bases at J, with 6 bases between. Germline lookup yields CDR1 SGHRS and CDR2 YFSETQ. In DNA, the CDR3 is TGCGCCAGCAGCTTGGACAGCGCCTACGAGCAGTACTTC. Translating it yields CASSLDSAYEQYF.

The chain carries TRBV29-1 and TRBJ1-4; weak D call: TRBD1 (5 bases). Trimming took 4 bases from V and 8 from J, leaving 14 bases between them. The CDR3 contains 13 residues. Per the germline V gene, CDR1 is SQVTM and CDR2 is ANQGSEA. In nucleotides, the CDR3 is TGCAGCGTTGGAGAGGGGAGAAGAGAAAAACTGTTTTTT. Translation gives CSVGEGRREKLFF. Filled out from reference TRBV29-1 and TRBJ1-4, the complete variable domain reads SAVISQKPSRDICQRGTSLTIQCQVDSQVTMMFWYRQQPGQSLTLIATANQGSEATYESGFVIDKFPISRPNLTFSTLTVSNMSPEDSSIYLCSVGEGRREKLFFGSGTQLSVL.

The rearrangement uses TRBV7-2 and TRBJ2-7; 11 nucleotides line up with TRBD2. The germline gives CDR1 SGHTA, CDR2 FQGNSA. There are 17 residues in the CDR3. J lost 3 bases, V lost 1 base, and 8 bases had no gene match. This CDR3 reads CASSLVASGRLSYEQYF. The CDR3 nucleotides are TGTGCCAGCAGCTTAGTGGCTAGCGGGAGGCTAAGCTACGAGCAGTACTTC. Full variable domain (remainder filled in from reference TRBV7-2 and TRBJ2-7): GAGVSQSPSNKVTEKGKDVELRCDPISGHTALYWYRQSLGQGLEFLIYFQGNSAPDKSGLPSDRFSAERTGGSVSTLTIQRTQQEDSAVYLCASSLVASGRLSYEQYFGPGTRLTVT.

This rearrangement joins TRBV2 to TRBJ1-3; D might be TRBD1 (6 bases). The CDR3 has 15 residues. Trimming pared 6 bases from V and 4 bases from J, leaving 16 bases between. Germline loops: CDR1 SNHLY, CDR2 FYNNEI. The CDR3 region has the DNA TGTGCCAGCAGGGACGGGGGGGCGTCGGGAAACACCATATATTTT. Translation gives CASRDGGASGNTIYF. Drawing the rest from reference TRBV2 and TRBJ1-3, the complete variable domain is EPEVTQTPSHQVTQMGQEVILRCVPISNHLYFYWYRQILGQKVEFLVSFYNNEISEKSEIFDDQFSVERPDGSNFTLKIRSTKLEDSAMYFCASRDGGASGNTIYFGEGSWLTVV.

This clonotype showed up just a few times. The chain employs TRBV4-3 and TRBJ2-5; 8 nucleotides match TRBD1. The J call may be mistaken, given a closer DNA end match to TRBJ2-7. CDR1 LGHNA and CDR2 YSLEER come from the germline V gene. The CDR3 length is 17 residues. The CDR3 DNA is TGCGCCAGCAGCCAAGATAAGCGGACAGGGAGTTCTCACGAGCAGTACTTC. Its protein product is CASSQDKRTGSSHEQYF.

This clonotype was detected a few times. The rearrangement links TRBV5-1 to TRBJ2-5; no reliable D call. The closer fit of TRBJ2-7 to the DNA end suggests the J call may be wrong. This CDR3 is built from 14 residues. Germline lookup yields CDR1 SGHRS and CDR2 YFSETQ. CDR3 sequence reads: CASSLESIIYEQYF. The CDR3 nucleotides read TGCGCCAGCAGCTTGGAGTCCATTATCTACGAGCAGTACTTC.

The chain has TRBV6-2 or TRBV6-3 and TRBJ2-5, with TRBD1 matching 7 bases. The V and J ends lost 6 bases and 0 bases, in that order; junction bases with no gene match: 10. The CDR3 extends over 16 amino acids. Germline V gene data show CDR1 as MNHEY and CDR2 as SVGEGT. The CDR3 is CASRTRQGRYQETQYF. Here the CDR3 DNA reads TGTGCCAGCAGGACCAGACAGGGAAGATACCAAGAGACCCAGTACTTC.

The rearrangement uses TRBV7-2 and TRBJ2-5, with D perhaps matching TRBD2 (5 bases). The DNA end is more similar to TRBJ2-1, so the J call may be wrong. This CDR3 has 13 amino acids. The V gene's germline CDR1 is SGHTA and CDR2 FQGNSA. CDR3 DNA: TGTGCCAGCAGCCAAGACTACGCCAATGAGCAGTTCTTC. This encodes CASSQDYANEQFF.

The V call is TRBV2, the J call TRBJ2-1; D remains unclear. The CDR3 has 12 amino acids. Trimming stripped 8 bases from V and 6 bases from J, with 11 bases between. CDR1 and CDR2 (germline): SNHLY, FYNNEI. The CDR3 DNA reads as TGTGCCAGCTTAAGGACGCCCAATGAGCAGTTCTTC. Its protein is CASLRTPNEQFF.

This clonotype was recorded a few times. This chain links TRBV10-3 with TRBJ2-3, with 10 bases matching TRBD1. J was trimmed by 5 bases and V by 4 bases; bases with no gene match: 9. CDR1 is ENHRY and CDR2 is SYGVKD in the germline V gene. CDR3 length: 16 residues. The CDR3 nucleotides read TGTGCCATCAGTGGATTCCAGGGACAGGGGTTAGATACGCAGTATTTT. This codes for CAISGFQGQGLDTQYF.

The genes are TRBV25-1 and TRBJ2-5, with a weak D call TRBD1 (5 bases). Germline loops: CDR1 MGHDK, CDR2 SYGVNS. CDR3 size: 15 residues. The V end lost 4 bases, the J end lost 0 bases, and 12 bases lay between the germline ends. CDR3 in amino acids: CASSGMGPNQETQYF. In DNA, the CDR3 is TGTGCCAGCAGTGGAATGGGGCCGAACCAAGAGACCCAGTACTTC.